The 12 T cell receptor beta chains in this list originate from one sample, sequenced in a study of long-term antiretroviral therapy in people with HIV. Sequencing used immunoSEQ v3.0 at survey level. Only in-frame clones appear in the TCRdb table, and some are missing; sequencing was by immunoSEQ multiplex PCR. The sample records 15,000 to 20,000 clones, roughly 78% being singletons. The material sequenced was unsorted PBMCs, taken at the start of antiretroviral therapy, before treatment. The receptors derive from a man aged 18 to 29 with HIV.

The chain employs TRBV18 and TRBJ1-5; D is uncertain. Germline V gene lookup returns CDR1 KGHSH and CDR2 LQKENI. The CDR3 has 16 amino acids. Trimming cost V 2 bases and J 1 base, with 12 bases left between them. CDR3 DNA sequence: TGTGCCAGCTCACCATTACGGACGGGAAGCAATCAGCCCCAGCATTTT. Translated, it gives CASSPLRTGSNQPQHF.

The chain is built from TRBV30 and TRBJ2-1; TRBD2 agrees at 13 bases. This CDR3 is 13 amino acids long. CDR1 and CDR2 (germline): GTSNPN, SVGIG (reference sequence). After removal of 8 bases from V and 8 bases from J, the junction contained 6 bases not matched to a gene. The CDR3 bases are TGTGCCCGACTAGCGGGAGGTGGGGATGAGCAGTTCTTC. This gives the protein CARLAGGGDEQFF.

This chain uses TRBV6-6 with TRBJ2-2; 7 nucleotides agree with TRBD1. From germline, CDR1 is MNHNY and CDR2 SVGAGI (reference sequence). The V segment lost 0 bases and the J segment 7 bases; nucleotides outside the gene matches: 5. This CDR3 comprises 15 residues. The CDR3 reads CASSYSGTDVGELFF. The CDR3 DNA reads TGTGCCAGCAGTTACTCCGGGACAGATGTCGGGGAGCTGTTTTTT.

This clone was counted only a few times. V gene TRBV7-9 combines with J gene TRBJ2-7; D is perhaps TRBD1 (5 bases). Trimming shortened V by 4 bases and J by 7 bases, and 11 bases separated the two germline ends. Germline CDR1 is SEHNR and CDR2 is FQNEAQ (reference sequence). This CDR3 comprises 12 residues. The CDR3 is CASSSDSLEQYF. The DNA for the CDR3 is TGTGCCAGCAGCTCAGACAGCCTTGAGCAGTACTTC.

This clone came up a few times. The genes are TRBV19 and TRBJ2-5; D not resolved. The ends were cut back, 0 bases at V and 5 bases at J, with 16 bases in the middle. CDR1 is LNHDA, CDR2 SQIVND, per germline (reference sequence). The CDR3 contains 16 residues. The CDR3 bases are TGTGCCAGTAGTATAGAGGGAATCTCCTGGATGGAGACCCAGTACTTC. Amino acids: CASSIEGISWMETQYF. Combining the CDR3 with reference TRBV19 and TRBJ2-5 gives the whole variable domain DGGITQSPKYLFRKEGQNVTLSCEQNLNHDAMYWYRQDPGQGLRLIYYSQIVNDFQKGDIAEGYSVSREKKESFPLTVTSAQKNPTAFYLCASSIEGISWMETQYFGPGTRLLVL.

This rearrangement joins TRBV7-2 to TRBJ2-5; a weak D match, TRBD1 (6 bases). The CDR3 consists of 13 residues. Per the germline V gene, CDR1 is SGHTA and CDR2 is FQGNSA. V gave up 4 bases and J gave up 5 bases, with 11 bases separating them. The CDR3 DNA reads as TGTGCCAGCAGCTCAGACAGGTTTGAGACCCAGTACTTC. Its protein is CASSSDRFETQYF.

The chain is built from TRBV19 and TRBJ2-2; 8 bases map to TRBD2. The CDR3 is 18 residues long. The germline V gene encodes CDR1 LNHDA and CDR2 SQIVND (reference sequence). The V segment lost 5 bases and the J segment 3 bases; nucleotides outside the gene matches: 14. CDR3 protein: CASSAAAPGGVYTGELFF. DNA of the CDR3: TGTGCCAGTAGTGCCGCTGCGCCCGGGGGGGTGTACACCGGGGAGCTGTTTTTT.

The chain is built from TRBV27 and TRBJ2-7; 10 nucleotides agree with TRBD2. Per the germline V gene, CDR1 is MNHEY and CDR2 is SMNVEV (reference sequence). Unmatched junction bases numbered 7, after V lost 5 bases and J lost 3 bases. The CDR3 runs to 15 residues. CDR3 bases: TGTGCCAGCAGTCCTATAGCGGGAGGCAACTACGAGCAGTACTTC. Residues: CASSPIAGGNYEQYF.

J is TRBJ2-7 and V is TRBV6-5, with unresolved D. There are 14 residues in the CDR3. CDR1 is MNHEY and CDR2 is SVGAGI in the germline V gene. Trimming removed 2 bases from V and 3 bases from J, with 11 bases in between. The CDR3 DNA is TGTGCCAGCAGTTACGGGCAGGTCCGCTACGAGCAGTACTTC. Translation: CASSYGQVRYEQYF.

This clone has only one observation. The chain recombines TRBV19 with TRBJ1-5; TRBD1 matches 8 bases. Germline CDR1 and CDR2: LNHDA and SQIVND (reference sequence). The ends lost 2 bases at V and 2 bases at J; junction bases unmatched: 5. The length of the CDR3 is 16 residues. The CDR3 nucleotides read TGTGCCAGTAGTATATCTGACAGGGGTGGCAATCAGCCCCAGCATTTT. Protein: CASSISDRGGNQPQHF. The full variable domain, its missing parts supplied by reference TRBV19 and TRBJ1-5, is DGGITQSPKYLFRKEGQNVTLSCEQNLNHDAMYWYRQDPGQGLRLIYYSQIVNDFQKGDIAEGYSVSREKKESFPLTVTSAQKNPTAFYLCASSISDRGGNQPQHFGDGTRLSIL.

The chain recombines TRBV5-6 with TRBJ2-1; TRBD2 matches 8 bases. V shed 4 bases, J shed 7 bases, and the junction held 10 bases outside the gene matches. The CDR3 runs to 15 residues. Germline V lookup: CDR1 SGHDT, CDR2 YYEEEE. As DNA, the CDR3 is TGTGCCAGCAGCCTCCGACTAGCGTGGTCGAATGAGCAGTTCTTC. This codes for CASSLRLAWSNEQFF.

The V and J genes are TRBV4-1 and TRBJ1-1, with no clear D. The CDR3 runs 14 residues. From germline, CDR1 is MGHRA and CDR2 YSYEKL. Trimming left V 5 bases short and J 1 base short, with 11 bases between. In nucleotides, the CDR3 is TGCGCCAGCAGCGGCAGGACCCAGAACACTGAAGCTTTCTTT. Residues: CASSGRTQNTEAFF.